This TCR beta chain was observed in a study of OX40 agonist ivuxolimab in advanced cancers. Study-wide points: Low normalized clonal expansion also occurred in some nonresponding patients.

The method was immunoSEQ multiplex PCR; TCRdb's version includes in-frame clones alone and lacks a portion of them. The sample comprises 60,000 to 75,000 clones, about 88% of which are singletons, and more than 3% rests with the top ten. Comments on this clone: What it recognizes is unknown.

Cycle 7 day 1, cycle 4 day 1, and baseline were the timepoints at which blood was sampled. Germline lookup yields CDR1 MNHEY and CDR2 SMNVEV (reference sequence). This CDR3 contains 17 residues. Trimming took 2 bases from V and 8 from J, leaving 24 bases between them. The origin of this receptor is an adult with an advanced solid tumor such as melanoma, head and neck, liver or kidney cancer. This rearrangement joins TRBV27 to TRBJ1-2; TRBD1 is a possible D gene (5 bases). Material: CD4+ or CD8+ T cells sorted from blood, obtained in a trial of the OX40 agonist ivuxolimab. CDR3 in DNA: TGTGCCAGCAGTTTAAGGGGTAGACAGTCCTGGGTGTTGGGCTACACCTTC. As protein: CASSLRGRQSWVLGYTF.